One sample yielded the 28 T cell receptor beta chains listed below, sequenced in a study of cytomegalovirus exposure and HLA in healthy donors. The PCR made use of 60 Vbeta and 13 Jbeta primers. Clones were sequenced by immunoSEQ multiplex PCR, and TCRdb holds only the in-frame ones, with some missing. The sample has around 100,000 clones; about 59% are singletons. The sequenced material came from PBMCs. These receptors were collected from a man aged 30-40 years in good health and CMV-seropositive.

This clone was counted only a few times. The chain joins TRBV9 to TRBJ2-7; 10 nucleotides align to TRBD1. The junction had 14 bases not matched to a gene; V was cut back by 4 bases and J by 4 bases. CDR1 is SGDLS and CDR2 is YYNGEE in the germline V gene. CDR3 length equals 17 residues. The CDR3 here is CASSLHSSGTGEYEQYF. The DNA for the CDR3 is TGTGCCAGCAGCTTACATTCGTCGGGGACAGGGGAATACGAGCAGTACTTC.

V usage is TRBV27 and J usage is TRBJ2-2, with 12 nucleotides matching TRBD2. Germline V lookup: CDR1 MNHEY, CDR2 SMNVEV (reference sequence). Unmatched junction bases numbered 4, after V lost 4 bases and J lost 4 bases. CDR3 size: 16 residues. This CDR3 is CASSYLLAGGTGELFF. Here the CDR3 DNA reads TGTGCCAGCAGTTACCTACTAGCGGGGGGCACCGGGGAGCTGTTTTTT.

CDR3 nucleotides: TGTGCCAGCAGCTTAGAAGACGGACAGAGTGGGAATCAGCCCCAGCATTTT. It translates to CASSLEDGQSGNQPQHF. The rearrangement joins TRBV7-8 to TRBJ1-5; possibly TRBD1 for D (6 bases). CDR1 SGHVS and CDR2 FQNEAQ come from the germline V gene. This CDR3 region has 17 residues. Between the trimmed V and J ends, which lost 1 base and 4 bases, there was a span of 17 bases. Combining the CDR3 with reference TRBV7-8 and TRBJ1-5 gives the whole variable domain GAGVSQSPRYKVAKRGQDVALRCDPISGHVSLFWYQQALGQGPEFLTYFQNEAQLDKSGLPSDRFFAERPEGSVSTLKIQRTQQEDSAVYLCASSLEDGQSGNQPQHFGDGTRLSIL.

J is TRBJ2-7 and V is TRBV21-1; the table's D call of TRBD1 was not tested on the DNA. TRBV21-1 is annotated as a pseudogene. The CDR3 loop spans 12 amino acids. Here the CDR3 DNA reads TGTGCCAGCAGCAATCAGAACTACGAGCAGTACTTC. Translating gives CASSNQNYEQYF.

The chain combines TRBV4-1 with TRBJ1-2; D not certain. The length of the CDR3 is 14 residues. Trimming shortened V by 1 base and J by 8 bases, and 14 bases separated the two germline ends. Germline V CDR1 and CDR2: MGHRA, YSYEKL. As DNA, the CDR3 is TGCGCCAGCAGCCAAGCGGAGGGTTTAGGGGGCTACACCTTC. Residues: CASSQAEGLGGYTF.

The chain employs TRBV6-5 and TRBJ1-6, with 7 bases aligning to TRBD1. The length of the CDR3 is 15 residues. V was pared by 5 bases and J by 11 bases, with 12 bases of the junction left unmatched. Germline V gene sequence: CDR1 MNHEY, CDR2 SVGAGI. CDR3 nucleotides: TGTGCCAGCAGTAGGGACAGTGGGGGAAGGCCACCCCTCCACTTT. It codes for CASSRDSGGRPPLHF.

The chain recombines TRBV25-1 with TRBJ2-3, with D possibly TRBD2 on 6 matching bases. This CDR3 has 15 amino acids. V lost 0 bases and J lost 2, with 9 bases in between. The germline CDR1 and CDR2 sequences are MGHDK and SYGVNS. The CDR3 bases are TGTGCCAGCAGTGAATACGGGGGATCCACAGATACGCAGTATTTT. Its protein product is CASSEYGGSTDTQYF. Complete variable domain (other parts from reference TRBV25-1 and TRBJ2-3): EADIYQTPRYLVIGTGKKITLECSQTMGHDKMYWYQQDPGMELHLIHYSYGVNSTEKGDLSSESTVSRIRTEHFPLTLESARPSHTSQYLCASSEYGGSTDTQYFGPGTRLTVL.

A few counts support this clone. The rearrangement links TRBV5-5 to TRBJ2-7, with D maybe TRBD2 (7 bases). Germline V gives CDR1 SGHKS, CDR2 YYEKEE (reference sequence). Trimming removed 4 bases at V and 2 bases at J, with 13 bases between. The CDR3 has 14 residues. CDR3 sequence (DNA): TGTGCCAGCAGCAGGGGGGGCCTGGCCTACGAGCAGTACTTC. Translation gives CASSRGGLAYEQYF.

The chain is built from TRBV7-9 and TRBJ2-7; weak D call: TRBD2 (5 bases). From germline, CDR1 is SEHNR and CDR2 FQNEAQ (reference sequence). The CDR3 totals 13 residues. V was shortened by 4 bases and J by 0 bases, with 7 bases between the two germline ends. The CDR3 spells CASSSGGSYEQYF. DNA for the CDR3: TGTGCCAGCAGCTCCGGAGGCTCCTACGAGCAGTACTTC.

The genes are TRBV5-1 and TRBJ2-3; 7 bases agree with TRBD1. Germline trimming cut 3 bases from V and 1 base from J; bases unmatched to any gene: 2. There are 14 residues in the CDR3. CDR1 is SGHRS and CDR2 is YFSETQ in the germline V gene. The CDR3 here is CASSSTGGTDTQYF. The CDR3 nucleotides read TGCGCCAGCAGCTCAACAGGGGGCACAGATACGCAGTATTTT.

There are a few counts of this clone. The gene calls are TRBV10-3 and TRBJ2-5; 11 nucleotides agree with TRBD2. The CDR3 runs to 16 residues. Germline CDR1 and CDR2: ENHRY and SYGVKD. With 1 base clipped from V and 4 bases from J, the junction kept 5 bases outside the gene matches. The CDR3 nucleotides are TGTGCCATCAGTGAGTTGGTAGCGGGGGGGCGAGAGACCCAGTACTTC. Its protein is CAISELVAGGRETQYF.

This clone came up a few times. This sequence joins TRBV7-8 and TRBJ1-6; unclear D gene. Per the germline V gene, CDR1 is SGHVS and CDR2 is FQNEAQ. The CDR3 covers 14 residues. V lost 4 bases to trimming and J lost 6 bases, with 10 bases between them. CDR3: CASSSEIGNSPLHF. DNA of the CDR3: TGTGCCAGCAGCTCTGAGATTGGTAATTCACCCCTCCACTTT.

V usage is TRBV4-1 and J usage is TRBJ1-5, with D hard to call. In germline, CDR1 is MGHRA, CDR2 YSYEKL. With 2 bases removed from V and 11 bases from J, the gap between germline ends came to 19 bases. The CDR3 is 15 amino acids. The CDR3 nucleotides read TGCGCCAGCAGCCAAAGTAAGGCAGGTCCCTGGGCCCAGCATTTT. Amino acids: CASSQSKAGPWAQHF.

V usage is TRBV19 and J usage is TRBJ2-1; D is perhaps TRBD1 (5 bases). V lost 3 bases to trimming and J lost 4 bases, with 10 bases between them. The CDR3 loop spans 14 amino acids. The germline V gene has CDR1 LNHDA and CDR2 SQIVND (reference sequence). The CDR3 DNA reads TGTGCCAGTAGTATCAGGGTAGTGTACAATGAGCAGTTCTTC. Translated, it gives CASSIRVVYNEQFF. Complete variable domain (other parts from reference TRBV19 and TRBJ2-1): DGGITQSPKYLFRKEGQNVTLSCEQNLNHDAMYWYRQDPGQGLRLIYYSQIVNDFQKGDIAEGYSVSREKKESFPLTVTSAQKNPTAFYLCASSIRVVYNEQFFGPGTRLTVL.

This sequence joins TRBV6-6 and TRBJ2-7; D ambiguous. V dropped 0 bases and J dropped 1 base, with 4 bases sitting between them. This CDR3 has 13 residues. CDR1 and CDR2 (germline): MNHNY, SVGAGI (reference sequence). As DNA, the CDR3 is TGTGCCAGCAGTTACTCACAGTCCTACGAGCAGTACTTC. Translated: CASSYSQSYEQYF.

The chain links TRBV25-1 to TRBJ2-3; 7 bases fit TRBD2. CDR3 length equals 14 residues. Germline CDR1 and CDR2: MGHDK and SYGVNS. With V trimmed by 7 bases and J by 0 bases, 4 bases remained unmatched. The CDR3 spells CASTYSGSTDTQYF. The CDR3 DNA reads as TGTGCCAGCACGTATAGCGGGAGCACAGATACGCAGTATTTT.

V and J are TRBV18 and TRBJ1-5; 7 nucleotides align to TRBD1. Trimming removed 5 bases from V and 2 bases from J; junction bases left unmatched: 9. The germline CDR1 and CDR2 sequences are KGHSH and LQKENI. The CDR3 runs to 16 residues. DNA of the CDR3: TGTGCCAGCTCATCGACAGGGATTCTTGGCAATCAGCCCCAGCATTTT. Its translation: CASSSTGILGNQPQHF.

Details on this clone: Sequence at one end of the junction differs from germline and may be a read error. At the DNA level, this CDR3 is encoded by other sequences in the same sample as well. The chain is built from TRBV19 and TRBJ1-5, with TRBD1 matching 9 bases. This CDR3 region has 16 residues. Looked up from germline, CDR1 is LNHDA and CDR2 is SQIVND (reference sequence). The CDR3 sequence is CASSMVGGTGRQPQHF. The CDR3 region has the DNA TGTGCCAGCAGTATGGTCGGCGGGACAGGGAGACAGCCCCAGCATTTT.

This chain connects TRBV6-5 to TRBJ1-1; no firm D call. V dropped 0 bases and J dropped 5 bases, with 13 bases sitting between them. This CDR3 is 15 amino acids long. Germline CDR1 MNHEY, CDR2 SVGAGI. CDR3 in DNA: TGTGCCAGCAGTTACTCGTTGGGAGGGCGAACTGAAGCTTTCTTT. Its translation: CASSYSLGGRTEAFF.

V is TRBV6-1 and J is TRBJ1-6; tentatively, D is TRBD1 (5 bases). From germline, CDR1 is MNHNS and CDR2 SASEGT. V shed 5 bases and J shed 2 bases, with 7 bases lying between them. The CDR3 contains 14 residues. In nucleotides, the CDR3 is TGTGCCAGCAGTTCAGGGCCCTATAATTCACCCCTCCACTTT. Its translation is CASSSGPYNSPLHF.

This sequence joins TRBV5-1 and TRBJ2-5, with 9 bases that match TRBD1. Germline values: CDR1 SGHRS, CDR2 YFSETQ. The CDR3 is 16 residues long. V trimming: 6 bases; J trimming: 2 bases; junction bases outside the gene matches: 11. The CDR3 reads CASMGLGTGLQETQYF. The DNA for the CDR3 is TGCGCCAGCATGGGTTTAGGGACAGGGCTTCAAGAGACCCAGTACTTC. The entire variable domain, with the rest obtained from reference TRBV5-1 and TRBJ2-5, is as follows: KAGVTQTPRYLIKTRGQQVTLSCSPISGHRSVSWYQQTPGQGLQFLFEYFSETQRNKGNFPGRFSGRQFSNSRSEMNVSTLELGDSALYLCASMGLGTGLQETQYFGPGTRLLVL.

The CDR3 DNA follows: TGTGCCAGTAGTCCCTGGACAGGGGCCCTCACTGAAGCTTTCTTT. This gives the protein CASSPWTGALTEAFF. The chain couples TRBV19 to TRBJ1-1; 9 bases align to TRBD1. V lost 5 bases to trimming and J lost 4 bases; unmatched junction nucleotides: 8. Per germline, CDR1 LNHDA and CDR2 SQIVND (reference sequence). The CDR3 contains 15 residues.

The chain employs TRBV5-4 and TRBJ2-2, with 9 positions matching TRBD1. J gave up 7 bases and V 4 bases, and 5 bases lay outside the gene matches. Germline V gene lookup returns CDR1 SGHNT and CDR2 YYREEE (reference sequence). The CDR3 contains 14 residues. DNA for the CDR3: TGTGCCAGCAGCAGGGACAGGGAGTACGGGGAGCTGTTTTTT. It specifies CASSRDREYGELFF.

The chain employs TRBV7-6 and TRBJ2-5; TRBD2 matches at 11 bases. V lost 5 bases to trimming and J lost 0 bases; unmatched junction nucleotides: 5. The CDR3 extends over 16 amino acids. Germline-derived CDR1 and CDR2 are SGHVS and FNYEAQ. The CDR3 coding sequence is TGTGCCAGCAGCCCCTCTAGCGGGGGGTACCAAGAGACCCAGTACTTC. Residues: CASSPSSGGYQETQYF.

This clone turned up a few times. This chain connects TRBV7-9 to TRBJ1-1; D ambiguous. The CDR3 sequence is 11 residues long. V was clipped by 3 bases and J by 10 bases, with 9 bases between them. In germline, CDR1 is SEHNR, CDR2 FQNEAQ (reference sequence). The CDR3, as DNA: TGTGCCAGCAGCTTGGAGAGTCGAGCTTTCTTT. Protein product: CASSLESRAFF.

This clone occurred once. This chain uses TRBV27 with TRBJ2-1, with D maybe TRBD1 (5 bases). V was shortened by 5 bases and J by 4 bases, with 15 bases between the two germline ends. The CDR3 runs 15 residues. From germline, CDR1 is MNHEY and CDR2 SMNVEV (reference sequence). The CDR3 protein is CASSPARVRYNEQFF. CDR3 sequence (DNA): TGTGCCAGCAGTCCCGCCAGGGTGAGGTACAATGAGCAGTTCTTC.

The chain employs TRBV19 and TRBJ1-1; D gene ambiguous. The length of the CDR3 is 14 residues. V dropped 6 bases and J dropped 5 bases, with 16 bases sitting between them. Germline CDR1 reads LNHDA; CDR2 reads SQIVND (reference sequence). The CDR3 protein is CASRLREEGTEAFF. CDR3 DNA sequence: TGTGCCAGTAGACTAAGGGAGGAAGGGACTGAAGCTTTCTTT. Based on the CDR3 plus reference TRBV19 and TRBJ1-1, the full variable domain is DGGITQSPKYLFRKEGQNVTLSCEQNLNHDAMYWYRQDPGQGLRLIYYSQIVNDFQKGDIAEGYSVSREKKESFPLTVTSAQKNPTAFYLCASRLREEGTEAFFGQGTRLTVV.

V usage is TRBV5-1 and J usage is TRBJ2-3; 14 nucleotides agree with TRBD2. This CDR3 has 15 residues. Germline lookup yields CDR1 SGHRS and CDR2 YFSETQ. V shed 4 bases, J shed 4 bases, and the junction held 2 bases outside the gene matches. CDR3 in DNA: TGCGCCAGCAGCCCGGGACTAGCGGGGGCAGATACGCAGTATTTT. Translated: CASSPGLAGADTQYF.